This T cell receptor beta chain comes out of a study of vaccination and CD4 T cells after COVID-19. For the study at large: Either the Pfizer-BioNTech BNT162b2 or Moderna mRNA-1273 vaccine was given as two doses.

Findings of the study overall: From a median of about 20 to 38, SARS-CoV-2-reactive clonotypes increased, though not significantly.

Treatment denoted: approximately 9-day PBMC culture with coronavirus spike peptide pools or control peptides (ViraFEST assay). Looked up from germline, CDR1 is MNHEY and CDR2 is SVGEGT. V dropped 7 bases and J dropped 9; count of bases not matched to a gene: 11. The CDR3 extends over 13 amino acids. Cultured CD4+ T cell DNA underwent sequencing with the Oncomine TCR Beta short-read assay. Investigators isolated genomic DNA from cultured CD4+ T cells. TCRdb passed the PCR reads through MiXCR, listing each CDR3 protein once. This sample has more than 20,000 distinct CDR3 sequences, with 32% found just once. A word on this clonotype: No antigen is known for it.

V gene TRBV6-2 or TRBV6-3 combines with J gene TRBJ2-7, with TRBD1 matching over 8 bases. The clonotype comes from a human donor with COVID-19. Sequenced input: cultured CD4+ T cells from blood. DNA for the CDR3: TGTGCCAGCATGCGGACAGGGTGGTCTGTGCAGTACTTC. Encoded protein: CASMRTGWSVQYF.